This T cell receptor beta chain was documented in a study of metastatic and nonmetastatic thyroid tumors. Background on the study: Repertoire comparisons spanned blood and tumor or nodule tissue from malignant and benign thyroid patients. Overall study findings and caveats: For both blood and tumor, malignant thyroid tumors reportedly showed significantly higher TCR beta diversity than benign nodules did.

Every patient underwent thyroid surgery untreated. Original processing methods: A classifier for distant metastasis in papillary thyroid cancer was constructed using CDR3 differences observed across clinicopathological groups. TCRdb re-clonotyped the PCR reads via MiXCR. The V and J calls reflect TCRdb's pipeline rather than the authors' work. The table shows over 25,000 clones, with around a fifth occurring only once. Germline CDR1 is MNHNY and CDR2 is SVGAGI (reference sequence). Trimming removed 6 bases at V and 5 bases at J, with 20 bases between. CDR3 length: 16 residues. This clone occurred a few times. What it binds is not known.

This chain connects TRBV6-6 to TRBJ2-1; maybe TRBD2 (5 bases). Sequencing input: blood. The sequence was collected from a female donor with papillary thyroid cancer or a benign thyroid nodule (not recorded which). Some clones in this sample may be carry-over from other donors' samples. The DNA of the CDR3 is TGTGCCAGCAGCTCCAAATCGGCCGGGGATCACAATGAGCAGTTCTTC. This gives the protein CASSSKSAGDHNEQFF.